This TCR beta chain was retrieved from a study of blood T cell repertoires in COVID-19. The repertoire was sequenced with immunoSEQ multiplex PCR; TCRdb's copy has only in-frame clones and lacks some. The sample records just under 60,000 clones, roughly 80% being singletons. Germline loops: CDR1 MDHEN, CDR2 SYDVKM. This CDR3 is 16 amino acids long. V was clipped by 4 bases and J by 3 bases; unmatched bases: 9. This sequence originates from a human donor in a cohort sampled during active COVID-19. The V gene is TRBV28, the J gene TRBJ2-7, with 10 bases that match TRBD2. Sequenced: peripheral blood. The CDR3 region has the DNA TGTGCCAGCAGTTCCTTTAGCGGGGGGCGTCACTACGAGCAGTACTTC. It codes for CASSSFSGGRHYEQYF.